This passage covers 18 T cell receptor beta chains from one sample sequenced in a study of blood T cell repertoires in COVID-19. Measured with immunoSEQ multiplex PCR; TCRdb has only the in-frame clones, and not every one. This sample carries 150,000 to 200,000 clones, 88% of them seen once, and the ten largest clones take roughly 4.2%. Material for sequencing was peripheral blood. The receptor source for this set is a woman in her 30s with acute or convalescent COVID-19.

This rearrangement joins TRBV5-5 to TRBJ1-1; D is possibly TRBD1 (6 bases). This CDR3 is built from 13 residues. The germline gives CDR1 SGHKS, CDR2 YYEKEE (reference sequence). V was shortened by 4 bases and J by 10 bases, with 17 bases between the two germline ends. The CDR3 DNA follows: TGTGCCAGCAGCACGCTTGGGGGCTCAGGAGCTTTCTTT. Its translation is CASSTLGGSGAFF.

V gene TRBV2 combines with J gene TRBJ2-1; 10 bases line up with TRBD2. The CDR3 has 15 amino acids. CDR1 is SNHLY, CDR2 FYNNEI, per germline. Trimming at V came to 3 bases and at J to 9 bases, leaving 8 bases not matched to a gene. The CDR3 loop is CASSDGPGLASEQFF. CDR3 nucleotide sequence: TGTGCCAGCAGTGATGGGCCGGGACTAGCGAGTGAGCAGTTCTTC.

This rearrangement joins TRBV4-1 to TRBJ1-1; no definite D call. V lost 4 bases to trimming and J lost 11 bases, with 11 bases between them. Per germline, CDR1 MGHRA and CDR2 YSYEKL. This CDR3 has 11 amino acids. The CDR3 DNA is TGCGCCAGCAGCCGTGGAGGGTTGGCTTTCTTT. This sequence encodes CASSRGGLAFF.

The chain is built from TRBV7-6 and TRBJ2-7; a weak D match, TRBD2 (6 bases). This CDR3 is 14 amino acids long. Trimming removed 1 base at V and 7 bases at J, with 14 bases between. The V gene's germline CDR1 is SGHVS and CDR2 FNYEAQ. The CDR3 loop reads CASSLEGRSEEQYF. CDR3 sequence (DNA): TGTGCCAGCAGCTTAGAGGGGAGGTCCGAGGAGCAGTACTTC.

CDR3 in amino acids: CASSPGLEGEQFF. CDR3 nucleotides: TGCGCCAGCAGTCCGGGACTAGAGGGTGAGCAGTTCTTC. V is TRBV10-1 and J is TRBJ2-1; TRBD2 matches at 8 bases. Germline V gene lookup returns CDR1 WNHNN and CDR2 SYGVQD (reference sequence). This CDR3 contains 13 residues. J lost 9 bases, V lost 5 bases, and 6 bases had no gene match.

This clone was observed a single time. V is TRBV20-1 and J is TRBJ2-7; tentative D call: TRBD2 (5 bases). Deletions cut 3 bases from V and 3 bases from J, with 9 bases between. Germline V CDR1 and CDR2: DFQATT, SNEGSKA (reference sequence). The CDR3 loop spans 12 amino acids. The CDR3 is CSASTGIYEQYF. The DNA for the CDR3 is TGCAGTGCTAGTACGGGAATCTACGAGCAGTACTTC.

The sample holds one count of this clone. The chain combines TRBV5-4 with TRBJ2-3, with D possibly matching TRBD2 (6 bases). Per the germline V gene, CDR1 is SGHNT and CDR2 is YYREEE (reference sequence). The CDR3 consists of 15 residues. The V end lost 0 bases, the J end lost 4 bases, and 12 bases lay between the germline ends. CDR3 DNA sequence: TGTGCCAGCAGCTTGGACGGGAGTTATGCAGATACGCAGTATTTT. Its protein is CASSLDGSYADTQYF.

The chain has TRBV6-5 and TRBJ1-1; no clear D. Germline lookup yields CDR1 MNHEY and CDR2 SVGAGI. The CDR3 has 14 amino acids. The germline V and J ends were trimmed by 2 bases and 5 bases, with 12 bases remaining between them. CDR3 region: CASSYHSRSTEAFF. The CDR3 nucleotides are TGTGCCAGCAGTTACCACAGCCGGTCTACTGAAGCTTTCTTT.

The chain couples TRBV2 to TRBJ1-5; 8 bases agree with TRBD1. Per germline, CDR1 SNHLY and CDR2 FYNNEI. The CDR3 runs to 13 residues. The junction had 5 bases not matched to a gene; V was cut back by 7 bases and J by 6 bases. Here the CDR3 DNA reads TGTGCCAGCAAAGGGACAGGCGGTCAGCCCCAGCATTTT. This gives the protein CASKGTGGQPQHF.

The table lists this clone with a few counts. This chain joins TRBV28 and TRBJ2-1, with 11 bases identical to TRBD1. Germline V lookup: CDR1 MDHEN, CDR2 SYDVKM. V lost 6 bases, J lost 7 bases, and 8 bases stayed unmatched. The CDR3 covers 15 residues. The DNA for the CDR3 is TGTGCCAGCAGGCATGGACAGGGGGCTCGGAATGAGCAGTTCTTC. This translates into CASRHGQGARNEQFF.

The chain recombines TRBV20-1 with TRBJ2-7, with a tentative D call TRBD2 (5 bases). The ends were cut back, 6 bases at V and 1 base at J, with 7 bases in the middle. The germline V gene has CDR1 DFQATT and CDR2 SNEGSKA (reference sequence). The length of the CDR3 is 11 residues. The CDR3 region has the DNA TGCAGTGCGGAGGAATCCTACGAGCAGTACTTC. Translated: CSAEESYEQYF.

The chain employs TRBV6-4 and TRBJ1-5, with 8 bases matching TRBD1. The CDR3 extends over 17 amino acids. Germline CDR1 reads MRHNA; CDR2 reads SNTAGT. Unmatched junction bases numbered 14, after V lost 10 bases and J lost 0 bases. The CDR3 loop reads CAKRTGRGVYSNQPQHF. Written as DNA, the CDR3 is TGTGCCAAACGGACAGGGAGAGGGGTATATAGCAATCAGCCCCAGCATTTT.

As DNA, the CDR3 is TGTGCCAGCAGCTTCGACTATCGAAGCACCGGGGAGCTGTTTTTT. Translating it yields CASSFDYRSTGELFF. The chain combines TRBV5-6 with TRBJ2-2; maybe TRBD2 (5 bases). Trimming took 2 bases from V and 4 from J, leaving 12 bases between them. Germline V gene lookup returns CDR1 SGHDT and CDR2 YYEEEE. This CDR3 is 15 amino acids long.

The J gene is TRBJ2-1, the V gene TRBV27; 8 nucleotides line up with TRBD1. The length of the CDR3 is 17 residues. In germline, CDR1 is MNHEY, CDR2 SMNVEV (reference sequence). V shed 2 bases and J 4 bases; nucleotides not matched to a gene: 10. CDR3 amino acids: CASSLAPGGIPYNEQFF. The CDR3 region has the DNA TGTGCCAGCAGTTTAGCCCCAGGGGGCATACCTTACAATGAGCAGTTCTTC.

The chain has TRBV7-2 and TRBJ2-7; 9 bases are a match to TRBD2. The CDR3 has 16 residues. The V gene's germline CDR1 is SGHTA and CDR2 FQGNSA. With V trimmed by 3 bases and J by 3 bases, 9 bases remained unmatched. The CDR3 sequence: CASSFLSGTSSYEQYF. CDR3 nucleotide sequence: TGTGCCAGCAGCTTCCTGTCCGGGACTAGCAGCTACGAGCAGTACTTC.

This clone appeared a single time. The chain links TRBV7-2 to TRBJ2-5; 7 bases match TRBD2. The V gene's germline CDR1 is SGHTA and CDR2 FQGNSA. The J segment lost 5 bases and the V segment lost 0 bases, leaving 3 bases of the junction unmatched. The CDR3 is made up of 14 amino acids. The CDR3, as DNA: TGTGCCAGCAGCTTAGCGATTAGCGGGGAGACCCAGTACTTC. Its translation: CASSLAISGETQYF.

This clone was picked up one time. The chain is built from TRBV28 and TRBJ2-2; the D is unclear. There are 14 residues in the CDR3. The V gene lost 2 bases and the J gene lost 1 base, with 5 bases spanning the gap. Germline V lookup: CDR1 MDHEN, CDR2 SYDVKM. The CDR3 nucleotides read TGTGCCAGCAGTTTAATCGGGAACACCGGGGAGCTGTTTTTT. Its translation: CASSLIGNTGELFF.

This chain links TRBV28 with TRBJ2-1; 15 bases fit TRBD2. V was clipped by 3 bases and J by 6 bases; unmatched bases: 12. The CDR3 sequence is 19 residues long. Germline loops: CDR1 MDHEN, CDR2 SYDVKM. The CDR3 bases are TGTGCCAGCAGTTTTTCCGGACTAGCGGGAGGGTCGATTAGCAATGAGCAGTTCTTC. Translating it yields CASSFSGLAGGSISNEQFF.